These T cell receptor beta chains were read from a single sample in a study of CD8+CD57+ T cells in acquired aplastic anemia. TCRdb itself ran the reads through MiXCR, one entry per CDR3 protein. In the table there are about half a million distinct CDR3 sequences, about a third of which are singletons. The sequencing sample was made of sorted CD4+, CD8+, or CD8+CD57+ T cells (not recorded which) from PBMCs. The receptors were sampled from a human donor with aplastic anemia. CDR3s include the opening cysteine and the closing phenylalanine or tryptophan. A D gene is named only where the DNA matches it firmly. Clone size is given for some rows only: seen once, a few or many times, or a class if the clone is expanded.

v_call: TRBV7-2
d_call: .
clone_size: many
j_call: TRBJ1-3
cdr3_nt: TGTGCCAGCAGCCTAGGGTGGGGAAACACCATATATTTT
cdr3_aa: CASSLGWGNTIYF

v_call: TRBV6-1
d_call: TRBD2
clone_size: .
j_call: TRBJ2-1
cdr3_nt: TGTGCCAGCAGAGGGACTAGCGGCCAGCAGTTCTTC
cdr3_aa: CASRGTSGQQFF

v_call: TRBV10-3
d_call: .
clone_size: .
j_call: TRBJ1-2
cdr3_nt: TGTGCCATCAGGGTGGACTATGGCTACACCTTC
cdr3_aa: CAIRVDYGYTF

v_call: TRBV7-3
d_call: TRBD1
clone_size: .
j_call: TRBJ2-2
cdr3_nt: TGTGCCAGCAGCTCACCGACAGGGGGCACCGGGGAGCTGTTTTTT
cdr3_aa: CASSSPTGGTGELFF

v_call: TRBV5-1
d_call: .
clone_size: once
j_call: TRBJ1-4
cdr3_nt: TGCGCCAGCAGCTTGGATAATGGTGAAAAACTGTCTTTT
cdr3_aa: CASSLDNGEKLSF

v_call: TRBV6-5
d_call: TRBD1
clone_size: .
j_call: TRBJ1-5
cdr3_nt: TGTGCCAGCAGTAACGAACAGGGGTCAGGACAGCCCCAGCATTTT
cdr3_aa: CASSNEQGSGQPQHF

v_call: TRBV25-1
d_call: TRBD2
clone_size: .
j_call: TRBJ2-3
cdr3_nt: TGTGCCAGCAGTGCCCTAGCGGGGAGCACAGATACGCAGTATTTT
cdr3_aa: CASSALAGSTDTQYF

v_call: TRBV19
d_call: .
clone_size: once
j_call: TRBJ1-2
cdr3_nt: TGTGCCAGTAGTATAGAAGGTTCGGGTAACTATGGCTACACCTTC
cdr3_aa: CASSIEGSGNYGYTF

v_call: TRBV20-1
d_call: .
clone_size: many
j_call: TRBJ1-3
cdr3_nt: TGCAGTGCTGCTGAACAGGGCGCTGGAAACACCATATATTTT
cdr3_aa: CSAAEQGAGNTIYF

v_call: TRBV20-1
d_call: TRBD1
clone_size: few
j_call: TRBJ1-5
cdr3_nt: TGCAGTGCTAGAGAGGGGACAGATAGCAATCAGCCCCAGCATTTT
cdr3_aa: CSAREGTDSNQPQHF

v_call: TRBV29-1
d_call: TRBD1
clone_size: many
j_call: TRBJ2-7
cdr3_nt: TGCAGCGCAGCACCCGGGACAGCAACTCGGGAGCAGTACTTC
cdr3_aa: CSAAPGTATREQYF

v_call: TRBV5-1
d_call: TRBD1
clone_size: .
j_call: TRBJ2-3
cdr3_nt: TGCGCCAGCAGCCTGGACAGGGTGACAGATACGCAGTATTTT
cdr3_aa: CASSLDRVTDTQYF

v_call: TRBV11-2
d_call: .
clone_size: many
j_call: TRBJ1-6
cdr3_nt: TGTGCCAGCAGCTTACGAGAGAGCTCCTATAATTCACCCCTCCACTTT
cdr3_aa: CASSLRESSYNSPLHF

v_call: TRBV7-2
d_call: .
clone_size: few
j_call: TRBJ2-1
cdr3_nt: TGTGCCAGCAGCTTACAACAACCCAATGAGCAGTTCTTC
cdr3_aa: CASSLQQPNEQFF

v_call: TRBV25-1
d_call: .
clone_size: .
j_call: TRBJ1-5
cdr3_nt: TGTGCCGGGGGGGTAGAACAGCCCCAGCATTTT
cdr3_aa: CAGGVEQPQHF

v_call: TRBV24-1
d_call: TRBD1
clone_size: .
j_call: TRBJ2-7
cdr3_nt: TGTGCCACCAGTGATCATCGTCAAGGACAGGGAAACTACGAGCAGTACTTC
cdr3_aa: CATSDHRQGQGNYEQYF

v_call: TRBV9
d_call: TRBD1
clone_size: many
j_call: TRBJ2-1
cdr3_nt: TGTGCCAGCAGCCTGACAGGGGGCAATGAGCAGTTCTTC
cdr3_aa: CASSLTGGNEQFF

v_call: TRBV15
d_call: .
clone_size: many
j_call: TRBJ1-1
cdr3_nt: TGTGCCACCAGCAGAGTTAAGGTTAACACTGAAGCTTTCTTT
cdr3_aa: CATSRVKVNTEAFF

v_call: TRBV10-3
d_call: .
clone_size: many
j_call: TRBJ1-2
cdr3_nt: TGTGCCGCTACAGGGTTATATGGCTACACCTTC
cdr3_aa: CAATGLYGYTF

v_call: TRBV5-4
d_call: .
clone_size: .
j_call: TRBJ1-2
cdr3_nt: TGTGCCAGCAGCGACTTGGGGTTGAACTATGGCTACACCTTC
cdr3_aa: CASSDLGLNYGYTF

v_call: TRBV24-1
d_call: TRBD1
clone_size: many
j_call: TRBJ1-1
cdr3_nt: TGTGCCACCAGGGGAACAGGGGAGGTCACTGAAGCTTTCTTT
cdr3_aa: CATRGTGEVTEAFF

v_call: TRBV20-1
d_call: .
clone_size: .
j_call: TRBJ2-5
cdr3_nt: TGCAGTGCTAGGGACCCTACTGGGCAGCAAGAGACCCAGTACTTC
cdr3_aa: CSARDPTGQQETQYF

v_call: TRBV10-3
d_call: .
clone_size: .
j_call: TRBJ2-3
cdr3_nt: TGTGCCATCAGTGAGTCGGTGGGGAGCACAGATACGCAGTATTTT
cdr3_aa: CAISESVGSTDTQYF

v_call: TRBV9
d_call: .
clone_size: few
j_call: TRBJ1-1
cdr3_nt: TGTGCCAGCAGCCAAGTAGACAGTGAAGCTTTCTTT
cdr3_aa: CASSQVDSEAFF

v_call: TRBV25-1
d_call: .
clone_size: .
j_call: TRBJ1-5
cdr3_nt: TGTGCCAGCAGCTTAGGGGCAGAGCTGAAGCCCCAGCATTTT
cdr3_aa: CASSLGAELKPQHF

v_call: TRBV10-3
d_call: TRBD1
clone_size: .
j_call: TRBJ2-7
cdr3_nt: TGTGCCAGCAGTTCTTTAGGAGCGGACAGGTACGACGAGCAGTACTTC
cdr3_aa: CASSSLGADRYDEQYF

v_call: TRBV4-2
d_call: TRBD2
clone_size: .
j_call: TRBJ2-7
cdr3_nt: TGTGCCAGCAGCCGCTTAGCGGGGGGGATTACCTACGAGCAGTACTTC
cdr3_aa: CASSRLAGGITYEQYF

v_call: TRBV7-9
d_call: .
clone_size: many
j_call: TRBJ2-7
cdr3_nt: TGTGCCAGCAGCTCACGCCACGAGCAGTACTTC
cdr3_aa: CASSSRHEQYF

v_call: TRBV9
d_call: .
clone_size: many
j_call: TRBJ1-2
cdr3_nt: TGTGCCAGCAACACGGGCGGGGTTGGAGGCTACACCTTC
cdr3_aa: CASNTGGVGGYTF